This TCR beta chain was sequenced during a study of blood T cell repertoires in COVID-19. At the level of the study: COVID-19 samples collected from the United States, Italy and Spain covered acute and convalescent phases. Sources were T cells, B-cell-depleted T cells, or PBMCs; the material itself was cDNA or gDNA.

Under the authors' procedure: Amplification of reference gene primers provided the estimated nucleated cell counts. Clones were read by immunoSEQ multiplex PCR, and TCRdb kept only the in-frame ones, dropping some. V and J calls and clone size follow that table, whereas D and trimming were derived from the DNA. In the table there are 100,000 to 110,000 clones, around 81% of which are singletons. Trimming took 1 base from V and 0 from J, leaving 11 bases between them. The CDR3 contains 16 residues. CDR1 and CDR2 (germline): LNHDA, SQIVND (reference sequence). V usage is TRBV19 and J usage is TRBJ2-3; D ambiguous. The sample taken for sequencing was peripheral blood. The TCR was taken from a man aged 45-65 years with active or convalescent COVID-19. DNA for the CDR3: TGTGCCAGTAGTATAGGTGCAGACACTAGCACAGATACGCAGTATTTT. The encoded protein is CASSIGADTSTDTQYF.